This TCR beta chain was found in a study of STAT3 mutations in large granular lymphocyte leukemia. Looking at the study overall: Roughly half of the longitudinally sequenced T-LGLL patients carried detectable canonical activating STAT3 mutations. Notes on the study in general: Variable sampling intervals and differing treatment regimens complicated linking therapy response to TCR clonal burden changes. In T-cell large granular lymphocyte leukemia, about half of patients showed multiple immunodominant subclonotypes.

Measured with immunoSEQ multiplex PCR; TCRdb has only the in-frame clones, and not every one. The sample lists approximately 30,000 clones, about 83% occurring once. V shed 2 bases and J 1 base; nucleotides not matched to a gene: 9. This CDR3 comprises 19 residues. Germline assignment: CDR1 SGHTA and CDR2 FQGTGA. Points on this clone: The antigen remains unidentified.

This chain connects TRBV7-3 to TRBJ2-2; the match to TRBD2 covers 11 bases. The sequence was collected from a woman aged 50 to 60 with T-cell large granular lymphocyte leukemia. Some clones in this sample may be carry-over from other donors' samples. The sample taken for sequencing was peripheral blood mononuclear cells. CDR3 protein: CASSLFPGTSGGNTGELFF. Written as DNA, the CDR3 is TGTGCCAGCAGCTTATTCCCCGGGACTAGCGGAGGGAACACCGGGGAGCTGTTTTTT.